This note documents a single T cell receptor beta chain sequence. The antigen is unknown. For the second PCR, which ran for roughly 7 to 11 cycles, a sample-barcoded 5' primer and a J-beta primer mix were used. The authors tagged each cDNA molecule using a template-switch adaptor with 12 random nucleotides. One entry per CDR3 protein, called by TCRdb with MiXCR from the 5' RACE reads. The sample consists of about 640,000 distinct CDR3 sequences, approximately 59% of them appearing once. V lost 7 bases to trimming and J lost 1 base, with 9 bases between them. Germline V gives CDR1 SGHRS, CDR2 YFSETQ. CDR3 length equals 14 residues. The data stem from a study of blood T cells in healthy people across ages. Whole-study results and caveats: Estimates drawn from one million T cells were deemed to understate diversity. Per-million-T-cell TCR beta diversity fell roughly linearly with age. Bulk PBMC profiling left naive and antigen-experienced comparisons inconclusive.

The TCR sequence derives from a man between 60 and 70 years old in good health. Sequenced material: blood. The chain carries TRBV5-1 and TRBJ2-6; the D is unclear. CDR3 sequence (DNA): TGCGCCAGCTCGACTGATTCTGGGGCCAACGTCCTGACTTTC. It translates to CASSTDSGANVLTF.